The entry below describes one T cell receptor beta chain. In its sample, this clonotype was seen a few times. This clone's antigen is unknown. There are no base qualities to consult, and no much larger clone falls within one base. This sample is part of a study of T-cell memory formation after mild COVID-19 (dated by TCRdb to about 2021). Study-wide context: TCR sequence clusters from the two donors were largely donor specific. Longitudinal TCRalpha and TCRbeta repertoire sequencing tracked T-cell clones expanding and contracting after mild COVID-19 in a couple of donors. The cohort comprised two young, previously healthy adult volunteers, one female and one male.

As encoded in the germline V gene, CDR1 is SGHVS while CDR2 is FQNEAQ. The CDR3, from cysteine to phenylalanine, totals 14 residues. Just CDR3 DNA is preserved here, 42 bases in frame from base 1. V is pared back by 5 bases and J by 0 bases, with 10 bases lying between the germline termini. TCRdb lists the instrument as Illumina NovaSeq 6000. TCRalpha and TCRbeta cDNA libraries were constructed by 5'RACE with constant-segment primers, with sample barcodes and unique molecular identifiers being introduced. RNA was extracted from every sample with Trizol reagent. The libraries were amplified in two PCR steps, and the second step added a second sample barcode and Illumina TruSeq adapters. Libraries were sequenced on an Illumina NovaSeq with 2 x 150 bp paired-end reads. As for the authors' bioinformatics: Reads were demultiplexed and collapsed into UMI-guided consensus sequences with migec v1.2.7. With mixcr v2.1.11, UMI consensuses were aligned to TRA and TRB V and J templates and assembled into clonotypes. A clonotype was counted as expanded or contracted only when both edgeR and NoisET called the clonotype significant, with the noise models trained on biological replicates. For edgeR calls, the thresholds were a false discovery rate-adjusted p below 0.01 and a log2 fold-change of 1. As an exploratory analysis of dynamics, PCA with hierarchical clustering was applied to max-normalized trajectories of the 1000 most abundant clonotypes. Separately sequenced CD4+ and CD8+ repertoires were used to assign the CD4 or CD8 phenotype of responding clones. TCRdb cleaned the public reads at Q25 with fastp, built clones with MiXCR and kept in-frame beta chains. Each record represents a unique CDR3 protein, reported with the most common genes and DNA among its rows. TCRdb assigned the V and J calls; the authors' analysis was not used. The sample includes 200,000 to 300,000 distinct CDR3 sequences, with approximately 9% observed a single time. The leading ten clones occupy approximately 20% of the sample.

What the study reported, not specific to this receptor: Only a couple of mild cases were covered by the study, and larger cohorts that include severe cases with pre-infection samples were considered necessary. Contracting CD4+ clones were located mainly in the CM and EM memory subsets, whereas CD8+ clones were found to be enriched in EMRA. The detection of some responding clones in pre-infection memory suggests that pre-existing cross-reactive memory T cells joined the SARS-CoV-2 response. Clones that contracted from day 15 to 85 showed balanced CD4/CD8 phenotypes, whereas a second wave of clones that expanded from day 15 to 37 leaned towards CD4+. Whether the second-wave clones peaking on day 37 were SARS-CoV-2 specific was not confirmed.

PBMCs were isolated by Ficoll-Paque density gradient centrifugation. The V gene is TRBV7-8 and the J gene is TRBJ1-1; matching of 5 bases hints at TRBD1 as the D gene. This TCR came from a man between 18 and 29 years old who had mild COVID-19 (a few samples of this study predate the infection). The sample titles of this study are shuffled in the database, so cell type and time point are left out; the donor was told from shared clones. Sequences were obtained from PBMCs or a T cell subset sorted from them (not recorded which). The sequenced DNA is TGTGCCAGCAGCGGGAGGACAATGAACACTGAAGCTTTCTTT. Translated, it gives CASSGRTMNTEAFF.